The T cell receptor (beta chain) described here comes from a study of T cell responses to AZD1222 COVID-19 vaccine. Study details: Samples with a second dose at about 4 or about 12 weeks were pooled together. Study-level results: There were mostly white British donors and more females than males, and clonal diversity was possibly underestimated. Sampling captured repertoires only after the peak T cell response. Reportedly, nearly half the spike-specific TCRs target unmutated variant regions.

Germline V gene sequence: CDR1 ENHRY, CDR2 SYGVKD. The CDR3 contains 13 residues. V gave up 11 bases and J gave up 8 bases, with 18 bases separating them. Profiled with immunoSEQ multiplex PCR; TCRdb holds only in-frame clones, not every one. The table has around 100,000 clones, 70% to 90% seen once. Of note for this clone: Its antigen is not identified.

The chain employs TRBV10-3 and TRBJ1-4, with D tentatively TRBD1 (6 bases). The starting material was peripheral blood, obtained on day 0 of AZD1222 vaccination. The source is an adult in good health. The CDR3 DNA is TGTGCCGCCCACTCCAGGGGCAACGAAAAACTGTTTTTT. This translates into CAAHSRGNEKLFF.